This TCR beta chain was retrieved from a study of regulatory T cells in long-lasting Graves disease. Broader study findings: The TCR repertoire of persistent Graves' patients was less diverse than that of newly diagnosed ones.

Described time point: newly diagnosed GD, antithyroid drugs for less than 3 months. There was RNA extracted from PBMCs, and the TCR library was made from it. Germline values: CDR1 MNHEY, CDR2 SMNVEV (reference sequence). The CDR3 has 15 amino acids. V trimming: 5 bases; J trimming: 1 base; junction bases outside the gene matches: 7. The authors built TCR beta libraries using iRepertoire HTBI primers and Arm-PCR of CDR3 regions. From the multiplex PCR reads, TCRdb called clonotypes with MiXCR, one entry per CDR3 protein. The table records 400,000 to 500,000 distinct CDR3 sequences, 16% of them present only once. The table lists this clonotype with a count of one. Antigen unknown. The same data also contributed to another study, on T cells in Graves' hyperthyroidism and ophthalmopathy. That work states: Newly diagnosed patients aged 18 to 65 had hyperthyroidism of under 2 months' duration. A 13 V-J signature model discriminated ophthalmopathy versus stable hyperthyroidism.

The sequence came from a woman under 30 with Graves disease. The chain recombines TRBV27 with TRBJ2-7; 8 positions agree with TRBD2. The sample in question was peripheral blood mononuclear cells (PBMCs), obtained at new diagnosis, from a patient treated with antithyroid drugs. For the CDR3, the DNA is TGTGCCAGCAGTAGGGTAGCGGGATCGTCCTACGAGCAGTACTTC. This gives the protein CASSRVAGSSYEQYF.